A selection of T cell receptor beta chains follows, all from one sample in a study of cytomegalovirus exposure and HLA in healthy donors. The table came from immunoSEQ multiplex PCR; TCRdb's copy has only in-frame clones and leaves some out. This listing includes around 45,000 clones. Sequencing was performed on PBMCs. The receptors derive from a male donor in good health and CMV-seronegative. Each CDR3 is given with its conserved first and last residue. The D gene is left open where the match is weak. For some rows the clone size is stated as once, few or many, or as a class when expanded; others skip it.

d_call	clone_size	j_call	v_call	cdr3_nt	cdr3_aa
NA	NA	TRBJ1-6	TRBV14	TGTGCCAGCAGCCAAGATCACCTGGGGCATTCACCCCTCCACTTT	CASSQDHLGHSPLHF
TRBD1	NA	TRBJ2-5	TRBV4-1	TGCGCCAGCAGCCATGACAGGGGAGAAGAGACCCAGTACTTC	CASSHDRGEETQYF
TRBD2	NA	TRBJ2-3	TRBV4-1	TGCGCCAGCAGCCCAGAGCGGGGGCCTACAGATACGCAGTATTTT	CASSPERGPTDTQYF
NA	NA	TRBJ1-2	TRBV20-1	TGCAGTGCTAGCTCAGGGTTTGGCTACACCTTC	CSASSGFGYTF
TRBD2	NA	TRBJ2-1	TRBV18	TGTGCCAGCTCCATTAGCGGGGGGGCCGATGAGCAGTTCTTC	CASSISGGADEQFF
TRBD2	NA	TRBJ2-7	TRBV19	TGTGCCAGTAGTATGGGAGCGGGGACGTACGAGCAGTACTTC	CASSMGAGTYEQYF
NA	NA	TRBJ1-4	TRBV7-9	TGTGCCAGCAGCACTCCTACTGCAACTAATGAAAAACTGTTTTTT	CASSTPTATNEKLFF
NA	NA	TRBJ1-3	TRBV9	TGTGCCAGCTCCCGATTAGGAGCACAGGGTGACGCTGGAAACACCATATATTTT	CASSRLGAQGDAGNTIYF
NA	NA	TRBJ1-2	TRBV5-1	TGCGCCAGCAAGGGGTCAAAAGGCTACACCTTC	CASKGSKGYTF
TRBD2	NA	TRBJ2-3	TRBV9	TGTGCCAGCAGCGTTGGACTAGCGGGGGGCCCTGGGTATTTT	CASSVGLAGGPGYF
NA	NA	TRBJ2-7	TRBV7-2	TGTGCCAGCAGCTTAGAATCGGCAGGGGATGAGCAGTACTTC	CASSLESAGDEQYF
TRBD1	NA	TRBJ2-7	TRBV7-9	TGTGCCAGCAGCTCAATCCGGGACAGGGTAGGTTACGAGCAGTACTTC	CASSSIRDRVGYEQYF
NA	NA	TRBJ1-4	TRBV4-3	TGCGCCAGCAGCCAAGGTTGGGGCCGTACAACTAATGAAAAACTGTTTTTT	CASSQGWGRTTNEKLFF
NA	NA	TRBJ2-2	TRBV5-1	TGCGCCAGCAGCTTGAGGGTAGCGTCCACCGGGGAGCTGTTTTTT	CASSLRVASTGELFF
NA	NA	TRBJ2-7	TRBV6-5	TGTGCCAGCAGGGAGCAGGGTTCCTACGAGCAGTACTTC	CASREQGSYEQYF
NA	NA	TRBJ1-1	TRBV27	TGTGCCAGCAGTTTAGGTGGACTGCGGGACACTGAAGCTTTCTTT	CASSLGGLRDTEAFF
TRBD1	NA	TRBJ2-7	TRBV30	TGTGCCTGGAGTGGGGACAGGGGGCCCTACGAGCAGTACTTC	CAWSGDRGPYEQYF
NA	NA	TRBJ2-1	TRBV25-1	TGTGCCAGCAGCAATTACAATGAGCAGTTCTTC	CASSNYNEQFF
TRBD2	NA	TRBJ2-3	TRBV4-1	TGCGCCAGCAGCCAATCCGGACTAGCGGGAGTAACAGATACGCAGTATTTT	CASSQSGLAGVTDTQYF
NA	NA	TRBJ1-2	TRBV19	TGTGCCAGTAGTATACAAGCCGGGAACTATGGCTACACCTTC	CASSIQAGNYGYTF
NA	NA	TRBJ2-7	TRBV6-1	TGTGCCAGCGCCTTCGACATCTCCTACGAGCAGTACTTC	CASAFDISYEQYF
TRBD1	NA	TRBJ2-7	TRBV7-2	TGTGCCAGCAGCTTAGCCGGGACAGGGTTCGAGCAGTACTTC	CASSLAGTGFEQYF
TRBD1	NA	TRBJ2-2	TRBV19	TGTGCCAGTAGTATCGGGATATTGGGACAGGGAGCGACCGGGGAGCTGTTTTTT	CASSIGILGQGATGELFF
TRBD1	NA	TRBJ1-1	TRBV11-3	TGTGCCAGCAGCTCGGGACCGGGACAGGGGGCGACCGCTTTCTTT	CASSSGPGQGATAFF
NA	NA	TRBJ2-7	TRBV9	TGTGCCAGCAGCGTAGGCGAATACTACGAGCAGTACTTC	CASSVGEYYEQYF
TRBD1	NA	TRBJ1-2	TRBV29-1	TGCAGCGTTGAAGACCTCGGACAGGGTATGAGGAATGGCTACACCTTC	CSVEDLGQGMRNGYTF
TRBD1	NA	TRBJ1-3	TRBV6-5	TGTGCCAGCAGTTCTGCACGGACAGGCGGAAACACCATATATTTT	CASSSARTGGNTIYF
TRBD2	NA	TRBJ2-7	TRBV5-4	TGTGCCAGCAGCCGCGTCGAGAGCGGGGCAACCGTCTACGAGCAGTACTTC	CASSRVESGATVYEQYF
NA	NA	TRBJ1-1	TRBV19	TGTGCCAGTAGCCTACAGGGTGACCTTACTGAAGCTTTCTTT	CASSLQGDLTEAFF
NA	NA	TRBJ2-7	TRBV21-1	TGTGCCAGCAGCAAAGTAGTGGGGGGTCTCCATATATACGAGCAGTACTTC	CASSKVVGGLHIYEQYF
NA	NA	TRBJ2-1	TRBV30	TGTGCCTGGACCGCCTACAATGAGCAGTTCTTC	CAWTAYNEQFF
NA	NA	TRBJ2-7	TRBV2	TGTGCCAGCAGTGAAGCATCCGGGGCCTACGAGCAGTACTTC	CASSEASGAYEQYF
NA	NA	TRBJ1-6	TRBV6-5	TGTGCCAGCAGTTACGAACGGTTCTCACCCCTCCACTTT	CASSYERFSPLHF
TRBD2	NA	TRBJ2-3	TRBV30	TGTGCCTGGACCCCGGGACTAGCGGGACATACGCAGTATTTT	CAWTPGLAGHTQYF
TRBD2	medium-sized	TRBJ2-1	TRBV6-4	TGTGCCAGCAGTGTCAGTGGGACTAGCGGGGGGAATGAGCAGTTCTTC	CASSVSGTSGGNEQFF
TRBD2	NA	TRBJ2-5	TRBV6-5	TGTGCCACCGCACCCGCCCTAGCGGGGGGTCAGACCCAGTACTTC	CATAPALAGGQTQYF
NA	NA	TRBJ1-6	TRBV27	TGTGCCAGCAGTTTACAGCGAGTTAGTTCACCCCTCCACTTT	CASSLQRVSSPLHF
NA	NA	TRBJ2-7	TRBV6-5	TGTGCCACCCAACAGAGCTCCTACGAGCAGTACTTC	CATQQSSYEQYF
TRBD1	NA	TRBJ2-7	TRBV15	TGTGCCACCAGCAGAGGACAGGGGGCTTTCTACGAGCAGTACTTC	CATSRGQGAFYEQYF
TRBD1	NA	TRBJ1-5	TRBV4-1	TGCGCCAGCAGCCAAGGGCCCAGGGACAGGGACGATCAGCCCCAGCATTTT	CASSQGPRDRDDQPQHF
TRBD1	NA	TRBJ2-7	TRBV6-5	TGTGCCAGCAGTCTACAGGGGGCCTCCTACGAGCAGTACTTC	CASSLQGASYEQYF
TRBD1	NA	TRBJ1-1	TRBV2	TGTGCCAGCAGTACGGGACAGGGGCACACTGAAGCTTTCTTT	CASSTGQGHTEAFF
NA	NA	TRBJ2-5	TRBV18	TGTGCCAGCTCACCGTGGGCCGGAGAGACCCAGTACTTC	CASSPWAGETQYF
TRBD1	NA	TRBJ2-7	TRBV5-1	TGCGCCAGCAGCTCCGGGACAGGACAATCCGACTACGAGCAGTACTTC	CASSSGTGQSDYEQYF
NA	NA	TRBJ2-7	TRBV7-8	TGTGCCAGCAGCTTAGAATCTCTCTACGAGCAGTACTTC	CASSLESLYEQYF
NA	NA	TRBJ2-7	TRBV6-6	TGTGCCAGCAGTTACTTGTGGGGCGACGAGCAGTACTTC	CASSYLWGDEQYF
NA	NA	TRBJ1-2	TRBV7-2	TGTGCCAGCAGCTCCTCCTTGGGGGGGAACTATGGCTACACCTTC	CASSSSLGGNYGYTF
TRBD1	NA	TRBJ2-6	TRBV7-9	TGTGCCAGCAGCACTGGGACAGCAACCCACTCTGGGGCCAACGTCCTGACTTTC	CASSTGTATHSGANVLTF
TRBD1	NA	TRBJ1-1	TRBV5-4	TGTGCCAGCAGCAGGACAGGTGAAGCTTTCTTT	CASSRTGEAFF
TRBD1	NA	TRBJ1-6	TRBV5-1	TGCGCCAGCAGCTCCGGAACAGGGGTGGCTTCACCCCTCCACTTT	CASSSGTGVASPLHF
NA	NA	TRBJ1-1	TRBV30	TGTGCCTGGAGTGTGGGCCAAGAAGCTTTCTTT	CAWSVGQEAFF
TRBD2	NA	TRBJ2-3	TRBV6-4	TGTGCCAGCAGTGACTCTAGCGGGGGCACAGATACGCAGTATTTT	CASSDSSGGTDTQYF
TRBD1	NA	TRBJ1-1	TRBV7-3	TGTGCCAGCAGCATGAGGGGGCTGAACACTGAAGCTTTCTTT	CASSMRGLNTEAFF
NA	NA	TRBJ2-5	TRBV5-1	TGCGCCAGCAGCAACGGAGGTGGGGAGGAGACCCAGTACTTC	CASSNGGGEETQYF
NA	NA	TRBJ2-7	TRBV5-1	TGCGCCAGCAGCTTGGAACAGTACGAGCAGTACTTC	CASSLEQYEQYF
NA	NA	TRBJ1-3	TRBV6-6	TGTGCCAGCAGTTACCTATCCGGGGGTGCAGGAAACACCATATATTTT	CASSYLSGGAGNTIYF
NA	NA	TRBJ1-2	TRBV6-5	TGTGCCAGCAGGACAGACTATGGCTACACCTTC	CASRTDYGYTF
NA	NA	TRBJ1-6	TRBV30	TGTGCCTGGAGCCCCAGGGAGGTGCCACCCCTCCACTTT	CAWSPREVPPLHF
NA	NA	TRBJ2-3	TRBV7-3	TGTGCCAGCAGCTTAAACGGGGGAGTGATTGATACGCAGTATTTT	CASSLNGGVIDTQYF
TRBD2	NA	TRBJ2-2	TRBV19	TGTGCCAGTAGTAGGCCTAGCGGGAGCACCGGGGAGCTGTTTTTT	CASSRPSGSTGELFF